The source of this T cell receptor beta chain is a study of blood T cells in healthy people across ages. For the second PCR, which ran for about 7 to 11 cycles, a sample-barcoded 5' primer and a J-beta primer mix were used. Unique molecular identifiers of 12 random nucleotides labeled each cDNA. Sequencing recovered at least 3 million CDR3-containing paired-end reads from each sample. TCRdb re-called the 5' RACE reads through MiXCR, storing one row per CDR3 protein. The sample includes 800,000 to 1,300,000 distinct CDR3 sequences, under 30% of them seen just once. CDR1 and CDR2 (germline): SGHAT, FQDESV (reference sequence). The length of the CDR3 is 13 residues. In the case of this clonotype: Antigen specificity is unknown.

Whole-study results and caveats: Comparison with aged donors showed that long-lived donors had more naive CD4+ cells and higher diversity.

The same sample was also studied in work on T cells of mothers and their children. Turning to that study: No persistent microchimeric T cell clones were detected.

The source is a girl aged 2 to 10 in good health. What was sequenced was blood. The chain employs TRBV11-1 and TRBJ2-5; TRBD1 is a possible D gene (6 bases). The last part of the DNA fits TRBJ2-1 better; the J call may be wrong. The CDR3 protein is CASSPGGSGEQFF. In nucleotides, the CDR3 is TGTGCCAGCAGCCCTGGGGGCTCGGGTGAGCAGTTCTTC.